These 16 T cell receptor beta chains were sequenced from one sample in a study of early T cells in non-severe SARS-CoV-2 infection. MiXCR, run by TCRdb on the 5' RACE reads, gives a single entry per CDR3 protein. This table has some 96,000 distinct CDR3 sequences, about 13% appearing once. The specimen was whole blood. The origin of the receptors is an adult who was a healthcare worker with PCR-confirmed SARS-CoV-2 infection or an uninfected control (not recorded which).

In its sample, this clonotype was seen many times. The rearrangement uses TRBV7-2 and TRBJ1-6; possibly TRBD1 for D (5 bases). Trimming pared 1 base from V and 7 bases from J, leaving 14 bases between. This CDR3 has 16 amino acids. Germline V gene data show CDR1 as SGHTA and CDR2 as FQGNSA. The CDR3 nucleotides read TGTGCCAGCAGCTTAGGTTCGGGGCAGGGAAATTCACCCCTCCACTTT. This codes for CASSLGSGQGNSPLHF. Together with reference TRBV7-2 and TRBJ1-6, the CDR3 gives the full variable domain: GAGVSQSPSNKVTEKGKDVELRCDPISGHTALYWYRQSLGQGLEFLIYFQGNSAPDKSGLPSDRFSAERTGGSVSTLTIQRTQQEDSAVYLCASSLGSGQGNSPLHFGNGTRLTVT.

This clonotype was recorded a few times. This chain uses TRBV11-3 with TRBJ2-1; D is perhaps TRBD1 (5 bases). Trimming removed 5 bases from V and 0 bases from J, with 20 bases in between. From germline, CDR1 is SGHNT and CDR2 YENEEA. CDR3 size: 18 residues. The CDR3 DNA is TGTGCCAGCAGCGCCACCGGAGTGGGGCAAAGCTCCTACAATGAGCAGTTCTTC. It encodes CASSATGVGQSSYNEQFF.

The genes are TRBV28 and TRBJ2-6; 11 bases agree with TRBD1. Germline CDR1 reads MDHEN; CDR2 reads SYDVKM. The CDR3 totals 18 residues. V shed 6 bases, J shed 2 bases, and the junction held 9 bases outside the gene matches. The CDR3 sequence is CASRSGQGAVTGANVLTF. The CDR3 bases are TGTGCCAGCAGATCCGGACAGGGGGCTGTAACTGGGGCCAACGTCCTGACTTTC.

This rearrangement joins TRBV6-6 to TRBJ2-2; TRBD2 matches at 7 bases. Germline trimming cut 6 bases from V and 4 bases from J; bases unmatched to any gene: 5. CDR1 MNHNY and CDR2 SVGAGI come from the germline V gene (reference sequence). CDR3 length equals 14 residues. CDR3 DNA sequence: TGTGCCAGCAGCCCCTGGGGGGGCACCGGGGAGCTGTTTTTT. Residues: CASSPWGGTGELFF.

V and J are TRBV29-1 and TRBJ2-4; D might be TRBD2 (5 bases). V lost 7 bases and J lost 5, with 15 bases in between. CDR3 length: 13 amino acids. In germline, CDR1 is SQVTM, CDR2 ANQGSEA. The CDR3 DNA sequence: TGCAGCGCCATGCGGGTGTGGGAAAACATTCAGTACTTC. This gives the protein CSAMRVWENIQYF.

The gene calls are TRBV11-2 and TRBJ1-1, with a possible D match to TRBD1 (5 bases). CDR3 size: 18 residues. V lost 4 bases and J lost 0, with 21 bases in between. Germline V gene data show CDR1 as SGHAT and CDR2 as FQNNGV. The CDR3 loop is CASSSRDLRAPMNTEAFF. CDR3 DNA: TGTGCCAGCAGCTCCCGGGACCTAAGGGCCCCTATGAACACTGAAGCTTTCTTT.

This clonotype was seen more than once but under ten times. The rearrangement uses TRBV4-1 and TRBJ2-7; TRBD2 is a possible D gene (5 bases). V shed 0 bases and J shed 2 bases, with 11 bases lying between them. CDR3 size: 15 residues. The germline CDR1 and CDR2 sequences are MGHRA and YSYEKL. CDR3 DNA sequence: TGCGCCAGCAGCCAAGAGAGAGGGATCGCCTACGAGCAGTACTTC. Protein product: CASSQERGIAYEQYF.

This clonotype was picked up many times. Its ends do not fully match the called genes, so a read error is possible. The J gene is TRBJ2-1, the V gene TRBV5-4, with 8 bases lining up with TRBD1. Germline lookup yields CDR1 SGHNT and CDR2 YYREEE (reference sequence). The CDR3 runs 14 residues. CDR3 protein: CASSYTLQGAFRAF. CDR3 DNA sequence: TGTGCCAGCAGCTATACCCTCCAGGGGGCCTTTCGGGCCTTC.

This clonotype was seen repeatedly, ten times or more. The V gene is TRBV28, the J gene TRBJ1-2, with D unresolved. This CDR3 contains 14 residues. Germline V gene sequence: CDR1 MDHEN, CDR2 SYDVKM. Trimming pared 2 bases from V and 4 bases from J, leaving 11 bases between. The CDR3 nucleotides are TGTGCCAGCAGTTTAGGTTACCAGCTCTATGGCTACACCTTC. Amino acid sequence: CASSLGYQLYGYTF.

This clonotype was seen a few times. The chain carries TRBV6-5 and TRBJ2-7; 7 positions match TRBD1. The V gene end was trimmed by 2 bases and the J gene end by 2 bases; junction bases not matched to a gene: 3. The CDR3 is 14 amino acids. Germline values: CDR1 MNHEY, CDR2 SVGAGI. As DNA, the CDR3 is TGTGCCAGCAGTTACGACAGGGCAACCTACGAGCAGTACTTC. Protein sequence: CASSYDRATYEQYF.

This clonotype has at least ten counts. The gene calls are TRBV7-9 and TRBJ2-7; no reliable D call. CDR1 and CDR2 from the germline V gene are SEHNR and FQNEAQ (reference sequence). The CDR3 extends over 12 amino acids. V was pared by 5 bases and J by 0 bases, with 5 bases between. CDR3 region: CASSVTSYEQYF. Written as DNA, the CDR3 is TGTGCCAGCAGCGTGACCTCCTACGAGCAGTACTTC.

This chain connects TRBV12-3 or TRBV12-4 to TRBJ2-1, with a possible D match to TRBD1 (6 bases). Trimming pared 7 bases from V and 4 bases from J, leaving 14 bases between. CDR3 size: 14 residues. CDR3 sequence (DNA): TGTGCCAGCACTTGGGAAACAGGGTACAATGAGCAGTTCTTC. Residues: CASTWETGYNEQFF.

This clonotype was counted a few times. As DNA, the CDR3 is TGTGCCAGCAGCTTTCCGGGACAGGGGAAGGTTGGGCAGTTCTTC. Protein sequence: CASSFPGQGKVGQFF. The chain recombines TRBV5-6 with TRBJ2-1, with 10 positions matching TRBD1. Per the germline V gene, CDR1 is SGHDT and CDR2 is YYEEEE. V was clipped by 2 bases and J by 12 bases; unmatched bases: 11. This CDR3 has 15 residues.

This clonotype was detected a few times. This chain uses TRBV7-9 with TRBJ1-4; D gene unclear. CDR1 and CDR2 from the germline V gene are SEHNR and FQNEAQ (reference sequence). Trimming stripped 3 bases from V and 10 bases from J, with 21 bases between. The CDR3 is 16 residues long. This CDR3 reads CASSLPPDSQEGKLFF. In nucleotides, the CDR3 is TGTGCCAGCAGCTTGCCCCCGGACTCACAAGAGGGAAAACTGTTTTTT.

This clonotype has a handful of counts. This chain links TRBV2 with TRBJ2-2; D tentatively reads TRBD1 or TRBD2 (5 bases each). The CDR3 covers 14 residues. Deletions cut 5 bases from V and 8 bases from J, with 15 bases between. In germline, CDR1 is SNHLY, CDR2 FYNNEI. CDR3 sequence reads: CASSSGTTTGELFF. The DNA for the CDR3 is TGTGCCAGCAGTTCCGGGACCACGACAGGGGAGCTGTTTTTT.

This clonotype was detected many times. CDR3 amino acids: CASSPPGTGTDTQYF. The DNA of the CDR3 is TGTGCCAGCAGCCCCCCCGGGACAGGCACAGATACGCAGTATTTT. The chain has TRBV7-9 and TRBJ2-3; 7 bases fit TRBD1. The CDR3 loop spans 15 amino acids. Germline V gene data show CDR1 as SEHNR and CDR2 as FQNEAQ (reference sequence). The J segment lost 1 base and the V segment lost 5 bases, leaving 6 bases of the junction unmatched.